This T cell receptor beta chain was identified during a study of T cells in Graves' hyperthyroidism and ophthalmopathy. Study-wide findings and caveats: Ophthalmopathy was identified by the model a median around 5.9 months ahead of onset.

From germline, CDR1 is LNHDA and CDR2 SQIVND (reference sequence). The trim removed 10 bases at V and 0 bases at J, leaving 6 bases unmatched. CDR3 length equals 16 residues. Amplification of TCR beta CDR3 regions used RNA as the template. Primed by the HTBI set, a first-round RT-PCR was run on the TCR CDR3. Via MiXCR, TCRdb re-called the multiplex PCR reads, giving one row per CDR3 protein. The data contain some 600,000 distinct CDR3 sequences, approximately 15% of them singletons. Newly diagnosed hyperthyroidism, duration under 2 months, in patients aged 18 to 65. Blood from later-ophthalmopathy patients was taken at first hyperthyroidism diagnosis. A word on this clonotype: Antigen unknown.

This clonotype was obtained from a woman in her twenties or thirties with Graves' hyperthyroidism that later progressed to Graves' ophthalmopathy. The sequenced sample was blood. The rearrangement uses TRBV19 and TRBJ2-6, with 10 positions matching TRBD1. CDR3 DNA: TGTGCCACCGGACAGGGGGATAACTCTGGGGCCAACGTCCTGACTTTC. This encodes CATGQGDNSGANVLTF.